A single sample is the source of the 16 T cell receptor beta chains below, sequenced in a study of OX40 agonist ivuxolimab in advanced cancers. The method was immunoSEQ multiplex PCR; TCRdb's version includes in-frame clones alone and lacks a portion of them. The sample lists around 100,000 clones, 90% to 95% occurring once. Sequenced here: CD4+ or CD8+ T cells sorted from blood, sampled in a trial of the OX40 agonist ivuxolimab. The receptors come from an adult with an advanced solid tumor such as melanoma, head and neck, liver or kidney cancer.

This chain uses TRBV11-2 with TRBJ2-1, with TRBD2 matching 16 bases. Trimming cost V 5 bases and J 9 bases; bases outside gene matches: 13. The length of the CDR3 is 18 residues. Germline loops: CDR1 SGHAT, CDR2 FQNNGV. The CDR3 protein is CASSPSGTSGRARGEQFF. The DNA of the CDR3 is TGTGCCAGCAGCCCCTCCGGGACTAGCGGGAGGGCCCGAGGTGAGCAGTTCTTC.

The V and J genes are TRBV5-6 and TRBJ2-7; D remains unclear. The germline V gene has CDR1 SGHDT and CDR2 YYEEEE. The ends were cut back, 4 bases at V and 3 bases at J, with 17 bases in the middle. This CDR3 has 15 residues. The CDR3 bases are TGTGCCAGCAGCCATCGCCCCTCGGGCGGCTACGAGCAGTACTTC. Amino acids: CASSHRPSGGYEQYF.

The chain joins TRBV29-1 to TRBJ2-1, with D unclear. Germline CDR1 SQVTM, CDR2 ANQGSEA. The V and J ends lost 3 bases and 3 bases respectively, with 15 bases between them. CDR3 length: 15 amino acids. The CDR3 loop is CSVDGDRRNYNEQFF. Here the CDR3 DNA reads TGCAGCGTTGACGGCGATCGGCGGAACTACAATGAGCAGTTCTTC.

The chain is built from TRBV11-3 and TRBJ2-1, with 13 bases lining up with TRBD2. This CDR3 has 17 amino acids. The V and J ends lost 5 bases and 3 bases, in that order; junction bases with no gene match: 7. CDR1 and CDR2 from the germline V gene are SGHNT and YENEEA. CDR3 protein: CASSRTSGRLGYNEQFF. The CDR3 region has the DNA TGTGCCAGCAGCCGGACTAGCGGGAGATTGGGCTACAATGAGCAGTTCTTC.

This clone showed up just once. The CDR3: CASSSRGGAQPQHF. CDR3 sequence (DNA): TGTGCCAGCAGTTCGAGGGGGGGGGCTCAGCCCCAGCATTTT. This chain joins TRBV6-5 and TRBJ1-5, with D possibly being TRBD1 (6 bases). CDR3 length: 14 residues. Trimming pared 4 bases from V and 6 bases from J, leaving 13 bases between. Germline CDR1 is MNHEY and CDR2 is SVGAGI.

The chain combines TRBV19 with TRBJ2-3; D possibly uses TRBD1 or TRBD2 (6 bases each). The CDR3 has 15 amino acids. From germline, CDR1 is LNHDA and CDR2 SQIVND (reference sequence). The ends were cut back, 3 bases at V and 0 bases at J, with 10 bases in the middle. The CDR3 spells CASSIQGRSTDTQYF. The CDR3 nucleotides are TGTGCCAGTAGTATCCAGGGGAGGAGCACAGATACGCAGTATTTT.

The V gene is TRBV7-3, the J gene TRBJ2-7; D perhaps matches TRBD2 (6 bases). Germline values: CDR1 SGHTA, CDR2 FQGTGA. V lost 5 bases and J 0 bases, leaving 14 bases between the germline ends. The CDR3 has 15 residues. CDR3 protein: CASSLGAGPSYEQYF. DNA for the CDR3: TGTGCCAGCAGCCTGGGAGCGGGCCCCTCCTACGAGCAGTACTTC.

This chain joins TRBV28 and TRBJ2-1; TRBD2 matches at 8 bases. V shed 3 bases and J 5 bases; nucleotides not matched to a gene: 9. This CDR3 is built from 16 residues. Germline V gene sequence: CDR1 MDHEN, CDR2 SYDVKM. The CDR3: CASSFLGGRLDNEQFF. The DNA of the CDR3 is TGTGCCAGCAGTTTTCTGGGCGGGAGGTTAGACAATGAGCAGTTCTTC.

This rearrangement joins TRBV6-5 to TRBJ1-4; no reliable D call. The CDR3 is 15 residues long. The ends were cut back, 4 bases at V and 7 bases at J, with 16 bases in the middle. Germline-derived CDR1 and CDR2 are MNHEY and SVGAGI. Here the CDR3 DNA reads TGTGCCAGCAGTTTAGGACCGAGGCCTTCTGAAAAACTGTTTTTT. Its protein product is CASSLGPRPSEKLFF.

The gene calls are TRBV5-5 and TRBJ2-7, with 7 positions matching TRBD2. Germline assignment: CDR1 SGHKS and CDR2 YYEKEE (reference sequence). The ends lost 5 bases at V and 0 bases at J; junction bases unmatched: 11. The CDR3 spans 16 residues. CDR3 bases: TGTGCCAGCAGTTCCAGGGTACTAGCGAGCTCCTACGAGCAGTACTTC. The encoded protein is CASSSRVLASSYEQYF.

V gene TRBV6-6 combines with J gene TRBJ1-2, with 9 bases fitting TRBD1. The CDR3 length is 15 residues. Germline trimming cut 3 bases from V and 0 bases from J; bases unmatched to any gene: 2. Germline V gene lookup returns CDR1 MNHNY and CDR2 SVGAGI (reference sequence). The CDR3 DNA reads TGTGCCAGCAGTTATACAGGGGGCTCTAACTATGGCTACACCTTC. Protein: CASSYTGGSNYGYTF.

The CDR3 spells CASNGLAGGTEQYF. The DNA of the CDR3 is TGTGCCAGCAATGGACTAGCGGGAGGAACCGAGCAGTACTTC. The chain employs TRBV2 and TRBJ2-7; 14 nucleotides align to TRBD2. This CDR3 comprises 14 residues. Trimming removed 7 bases from V and 6 bases from J; junction bases left unmatched: 5. The germline CDR1 and CDR2 sequences are SNHLY and FYNNEI.

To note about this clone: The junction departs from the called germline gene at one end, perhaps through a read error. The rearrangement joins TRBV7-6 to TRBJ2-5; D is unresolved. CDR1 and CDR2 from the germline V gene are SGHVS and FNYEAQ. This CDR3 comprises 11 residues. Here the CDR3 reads CASNPGPSWDF. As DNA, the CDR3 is TGTGCCAGCAACCCCGGACCTAGTTGGGACTTC.

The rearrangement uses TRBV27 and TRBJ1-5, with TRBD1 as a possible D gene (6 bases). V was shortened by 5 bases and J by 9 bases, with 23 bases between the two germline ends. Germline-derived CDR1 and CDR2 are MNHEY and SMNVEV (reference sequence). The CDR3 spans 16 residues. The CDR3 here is CASSLKAAGATGPQHF. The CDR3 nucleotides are TGTGCCAGCAGTCTAAAAGCTGCAGGGGCCACGGGGCCCCAGCATTTT.

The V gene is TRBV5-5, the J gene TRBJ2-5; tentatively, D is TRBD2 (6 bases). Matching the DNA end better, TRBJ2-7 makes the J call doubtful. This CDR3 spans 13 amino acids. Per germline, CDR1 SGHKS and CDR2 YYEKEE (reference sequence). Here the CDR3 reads CASSLGTGYEQYF. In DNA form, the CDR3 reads TGTGCCAGCAGCTTAGGGACTGGCTACGAGCAGTACTTC.

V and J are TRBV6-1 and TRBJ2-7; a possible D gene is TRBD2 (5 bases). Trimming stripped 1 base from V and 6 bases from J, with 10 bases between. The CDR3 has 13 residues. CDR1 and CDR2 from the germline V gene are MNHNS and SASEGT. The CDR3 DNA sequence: TGTGCCAGCAGTGAAGTCGAGACTACCGAGCAGTACTTC. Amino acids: CASSEVETTEQYF.